The rows below give T cell receptor beta chains drawn from one sample of a study of blood T cell repertoires in COVID-19. Method: immunoSEQ multiplex PCR; TCRdb's copy keeps in-frame clones and lacks some. This table has about 120,000 clones, 82% appearing once. What was sequenced was peripheral blood. Every receptor here comes from a human donor in a cohort sampled during active COVID-19. CDR3s include the opening cysteine and the closing phenylalanine or tryptophan. D genes are given only for firm matches. Some rows mark clone size as missing; the rest say once, few, many or name a class of expanded clone.

J	D	size	V	CDR3	DNA
TRBJ2-7	-	-	TRBV2	CASMGGASYEQYF	TGTGCCAGCATGGGGGGGGCCTCCTACGAGCAGTACTTC
TRBJ1-2	TRBD1	-	TRBV6-5	CASRQGQIYGYTF	TGTGCCAGCAGACAGGGACAGATCTATGGCTACACCTTC
TRBJ2-7	-	-	TRBV10-3	CAISESRQSYEQYF	TGTGCCATCAGTGAGTCTAGACAATCCTACGAGCAGTACTTC
TRBJ2-1	TRBD1	-	TRBV28	CASSSPGQGAGNEQFF	TGTGCCAGCAGTTCCCCCGGACAGGGGGCGGGCAATGAGCAGTTCTTC
TRBJ2-7	-	-	TRBV4-3	CASSQGTGTYEQYF	TGCGCCAGCAGCCAAGGTACAGGGACCTACGAGCAGTACTTC
TRBJ1-4	-	-	TRBV9	CASSPRDGAQANEKLFF	TGTGCCAGCAGCCCCCGAGATGGGGCGCAAGCTAATGAAAAACTGTTTTTT
TRBJ1-1	-	-	TRBV7-9	CASSPGPMNTEAFF	TGTGCCAGCAGCCCAGGGCCTATGAACACTGAAGCTTTCTTT
TRBJ1-1	TRBD1	-	TRBV5-4	CASSRTGYTEAFF	TGTGCCAGCAGCAGGACAGGGTACACTGAAGCTTTCTTT
TRBJ2-7	TRBD1	-	TRBV14	CASSAQQGVFNEQYF	TGTGCCAGCAGCGCCCAACAGGGGGTCTTCAACGAGCAGTACTTC
TRBJ2-5	-	-	TRBV4-2	CASSHSRTFQETQYF	TGTGCCAGCAGCCATTCCCGGACTTTCCAAGAGACCCAGTACTTC
TRBJ1-4	-	once	TRBV18	CASKDTVATNEKLFF	TGTGCCAGCAAAGATACAGTGGCAACTAATGAAAAACTGTTTTTT
TRBJ1-2	-	-	TRBV12-3/TRBV12-4	CASSWGTGNGYTF	TGTGCCAGCAGTTGGGGTACAGGGAATGGCTACACCTTC
TRBJ1-2	-	-	TRBV29-1	CSVVGPYGYTF	TGCAGCGTTGTTGGGCCCTATGGCTACACCTTC
TRBJ1-2	TRBD1	-	TRBV11-2	CASRPAGQLEGYTF	TGTGCCAGCAGGCCGGCGGGACAGTTGGAAGGCTACACCTTC
TRBJ2-3	-	-	TRBV3-1/TRBV3-2	CASSLGSLDTGDTQYF	TGTGCCAGCAGTTTAGGGAGTCTAGATACGGGGGATACGCAGTATTTT
TRBJ2-2	-	-	TRBV5-5	CASSSGDTRTGELLF	TGTGCCAGCAGCTCCGGGGACACTCGCACCGGGGAGCTGCTTTTT
TRBJ1-4	TRBD1	-	TRBV7-9	CASSQGQGGEKLFF	TGTGCCAGCAGCCAGGGACAGGGGGGTGAAAAACTGTTTTTT
TRBJ2-7	TRBD2	-	TRBV28	CASSPQGLAGGQIHEQYF	TGTGCCAGCAGTCCGCAGGGACTAGCGGGGGGACAAATACACGAGCAGTACTTC
TRBJ1-5	TRBD1	-	TRBV6-1	CASREGQGSNQPQHF	TGTGCCAGCAGGGAAGGACAGGGGAGCAATCAGCCCCAGCATTTT
TRBJ2-3	-	-	TRBV12-3/TRBV12-4	CASSFLSDTQYF	TGTGCCAGCAGTTTTTTATCAGATACGCAGTATTTT
TRBJ1-2	TRBD1	-	TRBV7-9	CASSFDRGQEYGYTF	TGTGCCAGCAGCTTCGACAGGGGGCAGGAATATGGCTACACCTTC
TRBJ1-6	-	-	TRBV4-3	CASSQAGQGWGSPLHF	TGCGCCAGCAGCCAAGCGGGCCAGGGGTGGGGTTCACCCCTCCACTTT
TRBJ1-4	-	-	TRBV7-2	CASSLQGTTNEKLFF	TGTGCCAGCAGCTTACAGGGAACAACTAATGAAAAACTGTTTTTT
TRBJ2-7	TRBD1	-	TRBV15	CATSSFDRGSKEQYF	TGTGCCACCAGCAGTTTTGACAGGGGTTCGAAAGAGCAGTACTTC
TRBJ2-7	-	-	TRBV15	CATSRVDTGNPYEQYF	TGTGCCACCAGCAGAGTGGATACAGGAAACCCCTACGAGCAGTACTTC
TRBJ1-2	-	-	TRBV27	CASSLYRIPSGYGYTF	TGTGCCAGCAGTTTATATCGCATCCCCAGCGGCTATGGCTACACCTTC
TRBJ1-1	-	-	TRBV9	CASSGDRLGAFF	TGTGCCAGCAGCGGAGACAGGCTAGGTGCTTTCTTT
TRBJ2-1	-	once	TRBV6-2/TRBV6-3	CASSYSSYNEQFF	TGTGCCAGCAGTTATAGCTCCTACAATGAGCAGTTCTTC
TRBJ2-2	TRBD1	-	TRBV11-3	CASSFGQGLDGELFF	TGTGCCAGCAGCTTCGGACAGGGGCTAGACGGGGAGCTGTTTTTT
TRBJ1-2	TRBD1	-	TRBV27	CASSLSHSPGQGNYGYTF	TGTGCCAGCAGTTTATCCCATTCACCGGGACAGGGCAACTATGGCTACACCTTC
TRBJ1-3	-	-	TRBV9	CASSYLSGNTIYF	TGTGCCAGCAGCTACCTATCTGGAAACACCATATATTTT
TRBJ1-2	-	-	TRBV27	CASSKPGANYGYTF	TGTGCCAGCAGTAAACCGGGGGCTAACTATGGCTACACCTTC
TRBJ2-1	TRBD2	-	TRBV27	CASSFLLAGLYEQFF	TGTGCCAGCAGTTTTTTACTAGCGGGGCTCTATGAGCAGTTCTTC
TRBJ2-2	TRBD2	-	TRBV6-5	CASSPSGGPGELFF	TGTGCCAGCAGTCCTAGCGGGGGCCCCGGGGAGCTGTTTTTT
TRBJ2-1	-	-	TRBV21-1	CASGTGIKSEQFF	TGTGCCAGCGGGACAGGGATTAAGAGTGAGCAGTTCTTC
TRBJ2-2	TRBD2	-	TRBV18	CASSPASGGLTGELFF	TGTGCCAGCTCACCCGCTAGCGGGGGACTAACCGGGGAGCTGTTTTTT
TRBJ2-7	-	-	TRBV29-1	CSVAGTAGTREQYF	TGCAGCGTTGCTGGGACAGCGGGGACTAGGGAGCAGTACTTC